The present T cell receptor beta chain was sequenced within a study of cytomegalovirus exposure and HLA in healthy donors. Trimming took 1 base from V and 13 from J; bases not matched to a gene: 8. Germline CDR1 MNHEY, CDR2 SMNVEV (reference sequence). The CDR3 is made up of 15 amino acids. This clone has a single count. The antigen is undetermined. General study findings and limits: As a later analysis showed, a missense DCLRE1C variant was linked to trimming of TCR beta V- and J-genes.

Primers included in the PCR were 60 Vbeta and 13 Jbeta primers. The assay was immunoSEQ multiplex PCR, and TCRdb's table has in-frame clones only and misses some. This sample carries some 120,000 clones, over 70% of them seen once, and the ten largest clones take roughly 9.3%. This receptor was identified in a woman between 45 and 65 years old in good health and CMV-seropositive. Sequences were obtained from PBMCs. The gene calls are TRBV27 and TRBJ1-6; 9 bases map to TRBD1. The CDR3 sequence: CASSLLTGGDFPLHF. In nucleotides, the CDR3 is TGTGCCAGCAGTTTATTAACAGGGGGCGATTTTCCCCTCCACTTT.